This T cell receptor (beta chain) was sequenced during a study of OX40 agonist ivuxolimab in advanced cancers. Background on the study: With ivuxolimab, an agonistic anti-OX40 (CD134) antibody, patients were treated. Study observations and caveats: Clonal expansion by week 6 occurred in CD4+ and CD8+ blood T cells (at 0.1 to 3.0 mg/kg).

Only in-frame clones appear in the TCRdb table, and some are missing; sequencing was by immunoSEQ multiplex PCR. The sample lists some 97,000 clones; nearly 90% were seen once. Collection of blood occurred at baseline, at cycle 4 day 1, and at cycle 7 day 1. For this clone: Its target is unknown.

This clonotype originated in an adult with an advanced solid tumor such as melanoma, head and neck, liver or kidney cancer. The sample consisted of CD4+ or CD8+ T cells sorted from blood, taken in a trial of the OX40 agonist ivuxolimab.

The CDR3 DNA reads TGTGCCAGCAGGATTCCCGGGACAGGGGTCAGCTCCTACAATGAGCAGTTCTTC. This encodes CASRIPGTGVSSYNEQFF. This chain links TRBV28 with TRBJ2-1; TRBD1 aligns across 10 bases. Germline V gene sequence: CDR1 MDHEN, CDR2 SYDVKM. There are 18 residues in the CDR3. The junction had 11 bases not matched to a gene; V was cut back by 6 bases and J by 0 bases.